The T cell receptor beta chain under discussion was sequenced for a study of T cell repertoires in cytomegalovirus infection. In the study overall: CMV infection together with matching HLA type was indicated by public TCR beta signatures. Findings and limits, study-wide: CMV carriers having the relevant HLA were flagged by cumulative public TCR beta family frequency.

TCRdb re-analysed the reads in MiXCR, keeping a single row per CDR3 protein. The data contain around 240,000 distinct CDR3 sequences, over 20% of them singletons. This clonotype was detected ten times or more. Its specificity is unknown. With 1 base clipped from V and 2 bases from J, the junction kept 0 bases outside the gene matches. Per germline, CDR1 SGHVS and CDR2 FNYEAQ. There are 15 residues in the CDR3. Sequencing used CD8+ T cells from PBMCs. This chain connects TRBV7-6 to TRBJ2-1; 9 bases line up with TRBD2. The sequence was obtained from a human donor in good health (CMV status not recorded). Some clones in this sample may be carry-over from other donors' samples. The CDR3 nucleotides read TGTGCCAGCAGCTTAGGCGGGGGGGCCTACAATGAGCAGTTCTTC. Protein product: CASSLGGGAYNEQFF.